The 25 T cell receptor beta chains below come from one sample, sequenced in a study of blood T cells in healthy people across ages. It was with a sample-barcoded 5' primer and a J-beta primer mix that a second PCR of roughly 7 to 11 cycles was run. MiXCR, run by TCRdb on the 5' RACE reads, gives a single entry per CDR3 protein. The sample has roughly 1,800,000 distinct CDR3 sequences; roughly 49% are singletons. Sequenced: blood. All receptors come from a woman in her 40s in good health.

J is TRBJ2-7 and V is TRBV13; D is tentatively TRBD1 or TRBD2 (6 bases each). Trimming took off 6 bases at V and 4 bases at J, with 19 bases between the two ends. The CDR3 consists of 15 residues. Germline CDR1 and CDR2: PRHDT and FYEKMQ (reference sequence). DNA for the CDR3: TGTGCCAGCAGTTCCCGGAGGGGGGCCGGGTACGAGCAGTACTTC. As protein: CASSSRRGAGYEQYF.

This clonotype came up a few times. The chain links TRBV27 to TRBJ2-7, with 8 bases identical to TRBD2. Germline V gene lookup returns CDR1 MNHEY and CDR2 SMNVEV (reference sequence). The V segment lost 5 bases and the J segment 3 bases; nucleotides outside the gene matches: 9. The CDR3 is 15 residues long. The CDR3, as DNA: TGTGCCAGCAGTGAAAACGGGGGGGCTAACTACGAGCAGTACTTC. It encodes CASSENGGANYEQYF.

The chain joins TRBV2 to TRBJ1-5; tentative D call: TRBD1 (6 bases). The CDR3 covers 13 residues. From germline, CDR1 is SNHLY and CDR2 FYNNEI. Trimming took off 6 bases at V and 6 bases at J, with 12 bases between the two ends. CDR3 region: CASRVDRIQPQHF. CDR3 nucleotide sequence: TGTGCCAGCAGGGTAGACAGGATTCAGCCCCAGCATTTT.

This clonotype was picked up one time. This may be a read error: a much more frequent sequence differs by one nucleotide. The rearrangement links TRBV29-1 to TRBJ2-7, with D perhaps TRBD1 (5 bases). Germline CDR1 is SQVTM and CDR2 is ANQGSEA. V dropped 7 bases and J dropped 2 bases, with 12 bases sitting between them. This CDR3 contains 12 residues. This chain's CDR3 is CSARQSPYEQYF. CDR3 DNA sequence: TGCAGCGCTCGACAGAGCCCCTACGAGCAGTACTTC.

The chain has TRBV15 and TRBJ1-6; possibly TRBD1 for D (6 bases). V dropped 2 bases and J dropped 10 bases, with 24 bases sitting between them. Per germline, CDR1 LNHNV and CDR2 YYDKDF (reference sequence). The CDR3 has 18 amino acids. The CDR3 sequence is CATSRNRASRTERSPLHF. The CDR3 nucleotides read TGTGCCACCAGCAGAAACAGGGCGTCCCGAACAGAGAGGTCACCCCTCCACTTT.

The CDR3 DNA sequence: TGTGCCAGCAGTCCTGGACAGGGGGCTTTGACCCAGTACTTC. As protein: CASSPGQGALTQYF. This chain links TRBV28 with TRBJ2-5; 11 bases match TRBD1. After removal of 5 bases from V and 7 bases from J, the junction contained 6 bases not matched to a gene. The germline CDR1 and CDR2 sequences are MDHEN and SYDVKM. This CDR3 comprises 14 residues.

The genes are TRBV4-2 and TRBJ2-2; tentatively, D is TRBD2 (6 bases). V was shortened by 0 bases and J by 10 bases, with 15 bases between the two germline ends. There are 15 residues in the CDR3. Germline V gives CDR1 LGHNA, CDR2 YNFKEQ. The CDR3 loop is CASSQDARLEAELFF. Here the CDR3 DNA reads TGTGCCAGCAGCCAAGATGCCAGACTAGAAGCGGAGCTGTTTTTT.

The genes are TRBV12-3 or TRBV12-4 and TRBJ1-2; tentatively, D is TRBD1 (5 bases). The ends were cut back, 6 bases at V and 0 bases at J, with 17 bases in the middle. The CDR3 totals 16 residues. The CDR3 here is CASRVRDPFPNYGYTF. The CDR3 DNA reads TGTGCCAGCAGAGTCCGGGACCCTTTCCCTAACTATGGCTACACCTTC.

The chain is built from TRBV20-1 and TRBJ2-2; D is uncertain. Per the germline V gene, CDR1 is DFQATT and CDR2 is SNEGSKA (reference sequence). The CDR3 sequence is 13 residues long. V dropped 3 bases and J dropped 3 bases, with 8 bases sitting between them. This CDR3 reads CSASAPHTGELFF. The DNA of the CDR3 is TGCAGTGCTAGTGCGCCGCACACCGGGGAGCTGTTTTTT.

The chain employs TRBV24-1 and TRBJ2-7; perhaps TRBD1 as D (5 bases). Germline-derived CDR1 and CDR2 are KGHDR and SFDVKD. This CDR3 has 14 residues. V lost 4 bases and J lost 2, with 11 bases in between. Written as DNA, the CDR3 is TGTGCCACCAGTGACAAACAGGATGCCTACGAGCAGTACTTC. It specifies CATSDKQDAYEQYF.

The chain employs TRBV20-1 and TRBJ2-4; possibly TRBD1 for D (6 bases). Germline loops: CDR1 DFQATT, CDR2 SNEGSKA (reference sequence). The CDR3 covers 17 residues. The V and J ends lost 5 bases and 0 bases respectively, with 20 bases between them. The CDR3 DNA is TGCAGTGCTCGTACAGGGAGAAACACCCTAGCCAAAAACATTCAGTACTTC. This gives the protein CSARTGRNTLAKNIQYF.

Worth noting for this clonotype: Germline and junction disagree at one end, which may indicate a read error. The V gene is TRBV4-1, the J gene TRBJ1-2; TRBD1 might be the D (5 bases). Germline V gene sequence: CDR1 MGHRA, CDR2 YSYEKL. The CDR3 is 16 residues long. Here the CDR3 DNA reads TGCGCCAGCAGCCTCTTCGGGGGGTCTTCTAACTATGGCTACACCTTT. This translates into CASSLFGGSSNYGYTF.

In its sample, this clonotype was seen many times. V is TRBV6-6 and J is TRBJ2-5; D is unclear. Germline loops: CDR1 MNHNY, CDR2 SVGAGI (reference sequence). CDR3 length: 11 amino acids. Trimming stripped 2 bases from V and 5 bases from J, with 3 bases between. CDR3 in amino acids: CASSYRETQYF. CDR3 nucleotide sequence: TGTGCCAGCAGTTACCGGGAGACCCAGTACTTC.

J is TRBJ2-7 and V is TRBV5-1; possibly TRBD2 for D (5 bases). Trimming took 0 bases from V and 3 from J, leaving 13 bases between them. Germline V gene lookup returns CDR1 SGHRS and CDR2 YFSETQ. The CDR3 length is 15 residues. The CDR3 DNA reads TGCGCCAGCAGCTTGGCCGAGAGTGGGAGCTACGAGCAGTACTTC. Encoded protein: CASSLAESGSYEQYF. The whole variable domain, remainder taken from reference TRBV5-1 and TRBJ2-7, is KAGVTQTPRYLIKTRGQQVTLSCSPISGHRSVSWYQQTPGQGLQFLFEYFSETQRNKGNFPGRFSGRQFSNSRSEMNVSTLELGDSALYLCASSLAESGSYEQYFGPGTRLTVT.

The CDR3 nucleotides read TGTGCCAGCTCGCCTACAATAGCGGGGGACAATGAGCAGTTCTTC. Translation: CASSPTIAGDNEQFF. The genes are TRBV7-9 and TRBJ2-1; 9 bases line up with TRBD2. The CDR3 has 15 amino acids. Germline trimming cut 8 bases from V and 5 bases from J; bases unmatched to any gene: 10. Per germline, CDR1 SEHNR and CDR2 FQNEAQ (reference sequence).

This clonotype was seen only a few times. The chain recombines TRBV4-1 with TRBJ2-7; 8 bases match TRBD2. This CDR3 is 16 amino acids long. V dropped 1 base and J dropped 1; count of bases not matched to a gene: 6. Germline V gene sequence: CDR1 MGHRA, CDR2 YSYEKL. In DNA, the CDR3 is TGCGCCAGCAGCCAAGCGGGGGGGGGTCGTTCCTACGAGCAGTACTTC. Translating it yields CASSQAGGGRSYEQYF.

This clonotype was counted only a few times. The chain uses TRBV12-3 or TRBV12-4 and TRBJ1-5; the D gene is possibly TRBD1 (6 bases). Trimming shortened V by 3 bases and J by 1 base, and 10 bases separated the two germline ends. The CDR3 has 15 amino acids. CDR3: CASSFRQGSNQPQHF. CDR3 bases: TGTGCCAGCAGTTTTAGGCAGGGGAGCAATCAGCCCCAGCATTTT.

This clonotype was seen a few times. The chain carries TRBV4-3 and TRBJ1-1; 7 nucleotides align to TRBD1. Germline V gives CDR1 LGHNA, CDR2 YSLEER. This CDR3 is 14 amino acids long. J gave up 2 bases and V 4 bases, and 4 bases lay outside the gene matches. The chain's CDR3 is CASSRRTGNTEAFF. CDR3 nucleotides: TGCGCCAGCAGCCGGAGGACAGGAAACACTGAAGCTTTCTTT.

This clonotype showed up just a few times. This chain links TRBV3-1 with TRBJ2-6; D gene unclear. V was pared by 10 bases and J by 4 bases, with 11 bases between. The length of the CDR3 is 13 residues. Per germline, CDR1 LGHDT and CDR2 YNNKEL (reference sequence). CDR3 amino acids: CATEARGANVLTF. The CDR3 DNA sequence: TGTGCCACAGAGGCGCGAGGGGCCAACGTCCTGACTTTC.

V is TRBV12-3 or TRBV12-4 and J is TRBJ1-2; the D gene is possibly TRBD1 (6 bases). The V and J ends lost 3 bases and 4 bases respectively, with 12 bases between them. The CDR3 length is 14 residues. CDR3 DNA: TGTGCCAGCAGTTTTGGAGGGGGAGGCTATGGCTACACCTTC. Translating gives CASSFGGGGYGYTF.

The chain employs TRBV4-2 and TRBJ2-3, with 12 bases identical to TRBD2. J was trimmed by 4 bases and V by 5 bases; bases with no gene match: 4. The germline gives CDR1 LGHNA, CDR2 YNFKEQ. The CDR3 sequence is 15 residues long. The CDR3 here is CASSTRLAGADTQYF. The CDR3 nucleotides read TGTGCCAGCAGCACCCGACTAGCGGGGGCAGATACGCAGTATTTT.

This chain joins TRBV9 and TRBJ1-2; D gene ambiguous. The CDR3 sequence is 15 residues long. Germline assignment: CDR1 SGDLS and CDR2 YYNGEE. V shed 0 bases and J shed 0 bases, with 9 bases lying between them. This CDR3 reads CASSVEGKANYGYTF. CDR3 DNA sequence: TGTGCCAGCAGCGTAGAAGGGAAAGCTAACTATGGCTACACCTTC.

The rearrangement uses TRBV7-2 and TRBJ1-6; D is unresolved. This CDR3 region has 13 residues. CDR1 is SGHTA and CDR2 is FQGNSA in the germline V gene. V gave up 6 bases and J gave up 10 bases, with 13 bases separating them. The CDR3 is CASRVVGSSPLHF. In DNA, the CDR3 is TGTGCCAGCAGGGTGGTGGGGAGCTCACCCCTCCACTTT.

This clonotype was detected once. This chain links TRBV7-2 with TRBJ1-1, with D hard to call. V gave up 7 bases and J gave up 7 bases, with 16 bases separating them. From germline, CDR1 is SGHTA and CDR2 FQGNSA. There are 13 residues in the CDR3. CDR3: CASTPPLGSEAFF. The CDR3 DNA sequence: TGTGCCAGCACGCCCCCTCTCGGGAGTGAAGCTTTCTTT. Full variable domain (missing parts from reference TRBV7-2 and TRBJ1-1): GAGVSQSPSNKVTEKGKDVELRCDPISGHTALYWYRQSLGQGLEFLIYFQGNSAPDKSGLPSDRFSAERTGGSVSTLTIQRTQQEDSAVYLCASTPPLGSEAFFGQGTRLTVV.

This chain links TRBV6-2 or TRBV6-3 with TRBJ2-7; 12 bases are shared with TRBD1. The germline CDR1 and CDR2 sequences are MNHEY and SVGEGT. The CDR3 consists of 17 residues. The V and J ends lost 6 bases and 1 base, in that order; junction bases with no gene match: 10. The CDR3 DNA sequence: TGTGCCAGCAGCCGGGACAGGGGGCTCAGTTGGTCCTACGAGCAGTACTTC. Its protein product is CASSRDRGLSWSYEQYF.